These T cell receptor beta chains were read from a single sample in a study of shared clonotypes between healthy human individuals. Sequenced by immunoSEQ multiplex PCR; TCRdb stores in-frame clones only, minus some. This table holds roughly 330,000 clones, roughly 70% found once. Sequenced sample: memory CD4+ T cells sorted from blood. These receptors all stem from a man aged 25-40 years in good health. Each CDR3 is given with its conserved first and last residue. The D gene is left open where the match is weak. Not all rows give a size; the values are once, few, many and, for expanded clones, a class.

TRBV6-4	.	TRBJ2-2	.	CASSDMGTGELFF	TGTGCCAGCAGTGACATGGGGACCGGGGAGCTGTTTTTT
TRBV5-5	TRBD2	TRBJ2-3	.	CASTLFSGRDTQYF	TGTGCCAGCACCCTGTTTAGCGGGAGAGATACGCAGTATTTT
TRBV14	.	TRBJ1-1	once	CASSREGGGYTEAFF	TGTGCCAGCAGCCGTGAAGGGGGGGGCTACACTGAAGCTTTCTTT
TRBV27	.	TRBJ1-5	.	CASRDQGGSNQPQHF	TGTGCCAGCAGGGACCAGGGTGGTAGCAATCAGCCCCAGCATTTT
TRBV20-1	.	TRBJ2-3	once	CSVPGRDTQYF	TGCAGTGTCCCAGGTCGCGATACGCAGTATTTT
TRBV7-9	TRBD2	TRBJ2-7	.	CASSVSGGTSSYEQYF	TGTGCCAGCAGCGTCTCCGGGGGGACTAGCTCCTACGAGCAGTACTTC
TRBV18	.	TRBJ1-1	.	CASSPQGREAFF	TGTGCCAGCTCCCCCCAGGGGAGGGAAGCTTTCTTT
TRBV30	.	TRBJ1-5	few	CAWRRKWGQPQHF	TGTGCCTGGAGGAGAAAATGGGGGCAGCCCCAGCATTTT
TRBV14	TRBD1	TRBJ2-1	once	CASSLWTGSESYNEQFF	TGTGCCAGCAGCCTCTGGACAGGGTCGGAATCCTACAATGAGCAGTTCTTC
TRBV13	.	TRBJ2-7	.	CASSLAGLGEQYF	TGTGCCAGCAGCTTAGCGGGTCTCGGGGAGCAGTACTTC
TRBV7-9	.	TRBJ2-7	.	CASSRAINSYEQYF	TGTGCCAGCAGCCGAGCAATAAACTCCTACGAGCAGTACTTC
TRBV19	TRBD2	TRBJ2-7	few	CASSPLGRLAGSTYEQYF	TGTGCCAGTAGTCCGCTCGGTCGGCTAGCGGGATCCACCTACGAGCAGTACTTC
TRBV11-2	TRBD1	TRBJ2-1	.	CASSSQRDSGNNEQFF	TGTGCCAGCAGCTCGCAGAGGGACAGCGGAAACAATGAGCAGTTCTTC
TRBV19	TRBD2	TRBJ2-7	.	CASKTLAGGPDEQYF	TGTGCCAGCAAGACGCTAGCGGGAGGGCCGGACGAGCAGTACTTC
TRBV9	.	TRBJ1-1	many	CASSVGGAVNTEAFF	TGTGCCAGCAGCGTGGGGGGCGCGGTGAACACTGAAGCTTTCTTT
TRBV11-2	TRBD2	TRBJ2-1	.	CASRPTSGAEFF	TGTGCCAGCAGGCCCACTAGCGGGGCAGAGTTCTTC
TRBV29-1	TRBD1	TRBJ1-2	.	CSVEEPGGVYGYTF	TGCAGCGTTGAAGAGCCAGGGGGCGTCTATGGCTACACCTTC
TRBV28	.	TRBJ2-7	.	CASSGRDEQYF	TGTGCCAGCAGTGGCAGGGACGAGCAGTACTTC
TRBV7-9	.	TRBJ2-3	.	CASSQGRLGTDTQYF	TGTGCCAGCAGCCAGGGCCGCCTGGGCACAGATACGCAGTATTTT
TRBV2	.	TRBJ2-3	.	CASSGPFTDTQYF	TGTGCCAGCAGCGGACCTTTCACAGATACGCAGTATTTT
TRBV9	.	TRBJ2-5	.	CASSVDRTHGTQYF	TGTGCCAGCAGCGTAGATCGGACACACGGGACCCAGTACTTC
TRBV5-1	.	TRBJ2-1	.	CASSFDPAYNEQFF	TGCGCCAGCAGCTTCGATCCAGCCTACAATGAGCAGTTCTTC
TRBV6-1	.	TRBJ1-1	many	CAITTAGGTEAFF	TGTGCCATCACGACAGCTGGTGGCACTGAAGCTTTCTTT
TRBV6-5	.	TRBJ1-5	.	CASSEGPRQPQHF	TGTGCCAGCAGTGAAGGCCCGAGACAGCCCCAGCATTTT
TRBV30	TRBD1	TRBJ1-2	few	CAWSTGGALSGYTF	TGTGCCTGGAGCACAGGGGGCGCTTTATCTGGCTACACCTTC
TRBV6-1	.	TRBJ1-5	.	CASARQHHQPQHF	TGTGCCAGCGCCCGACAGCATCATCAGCCCCAGCATTTT
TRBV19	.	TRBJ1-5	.	CASSGLDGHQPQHF	TGTGCCAGTAGTGGACTTGATGGCCATCAGCCCCAGCATTTT
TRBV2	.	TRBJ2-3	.	CASSPLALLTDTQYF	TGTGCCAGCAGTCCCCTAGCGCTCCTCACAGATACGCAGTATTTT
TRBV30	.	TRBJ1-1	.	CAWSEGMATEAFF	TGTGCCTGGAGTGAGGGGATGGCCACTGAAGCTTTCTTT
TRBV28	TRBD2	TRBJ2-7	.	CASRSPGTIYEQYF	TGTGCCAGCAGATCCCCGGGGACTATTTACGAGCAGTACTTC
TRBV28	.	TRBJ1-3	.	CASTIRTGLEGNTIYF	TGTGCCAGCACCATCCGGACGGGATTAGAAGGAAACACCATATATTTT
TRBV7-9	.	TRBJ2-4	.	CASALGWGRQNIQYF	TGTGCCAGCGCCTTAGGGTGGGGTAGGCAAAACATTCAGTACTTC
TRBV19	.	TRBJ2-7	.	CASSIDSGFTRDSYEQYF	TGTGCCAGTAGTATCGATAGCGGCTTTACCCGGGACTCCTACGAGCAGTACTTC
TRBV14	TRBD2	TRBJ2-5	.	CASSRIAGGSETQYF	TGTGCCAGCAGCCGTATAGCGGGAGGGTCGGAGACCCAGTACTTC
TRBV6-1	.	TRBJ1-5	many	CASSVSRDRNQPQHF	TGTGCCAGCAGCGTTTCCCGGGATCGCAATCAGCCCCAGCATTTT
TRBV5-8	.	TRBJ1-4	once	CASSSDRTEKLFF	TGTGCCAGCAGCTCCGACAGAACTGAAAAACTGTTTTTT
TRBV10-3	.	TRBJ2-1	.	CATHTVSGDYNEQFF	TGTGCCACCCACACGGTAAGCGGAGACTACAATGAGCAGTTCTTC
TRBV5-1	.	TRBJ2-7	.	CASSLSGYEQYF	TGCGCCAGCAGCTTGTCAGGATACGAGCAGTACTTC
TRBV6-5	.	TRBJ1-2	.	CASSYSWNYGYTF	TGTGCCAGCAGTTACAGTTGGAACTATGGCTACACCTTC
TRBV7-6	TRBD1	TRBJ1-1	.	CASSLQPRQGEGMNTEAFF	TGTGCCAGCAGTTTACAGCCCCGACAGGGGGAGGGGATGAACACTGAAGCTTTCTTT
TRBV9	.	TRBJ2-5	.	CASSVEGIQETQYF	TGTGCCAGCAGCGTAGAGGGGATTCAAGAGACCCAGTACTTC
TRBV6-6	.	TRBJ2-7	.	CASRRDSPSYEQYF	TGTGCCAGCAGGCGGGACTCCCCCTCCTACGAGCAGTACTTC
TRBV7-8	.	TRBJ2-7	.	CASSLVGSNGAYEQYF	TGTGCCAGCAGCTTAGTAGGGTCGAACGGTGCCTACGAGCAGTACTTC
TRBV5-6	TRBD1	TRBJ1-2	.	CASSSDRAFGGYTF	TGTGCCAGCAGCTCGGACAGGGCTTTCGGGGGCTACACCTTC
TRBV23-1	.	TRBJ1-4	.	CASSQSLRRGATNEKLFF	TGCGCCAGCAGTCAATCGCTAAGGAGAGGGGCCACTAATGAAAAACTGTTTTTT